Listed below are T cell receptor beta chains from one sample, sequenced in a study of T cell responses to AZD1222 COVID-19 vaccine. Only in-frame clones appear in the TCRdb table, and some are missing; sequencing was by immunoSEQ multiplex PCR. The sample has more than 150,000 clones, more than 85% seen once. The sequencing used peripheral blood, collected on day 0 of AZD1222 vaccination. The source of these receptors is an adult in good health. The CDR3 runs from the conserved cysteine through the conserved F or W. A D gene is named only where the DNA matches it firmly. Rows give clone size only sometimes, using once, few, many, or a class for an expanded clone.

clone size	J gene	V gene	D gene	CDR3 protein	CDR3 DNA
NA	TRBJ1-1	TRBV9	NA	CASSPGAEAFF	TGTGCCAGCAGCCCAGGGGCTGAAGCTTTCTTT
NA	TRBJ1-1	TRBV28	NA	CASSLEAEAFF	TGTGCCAGCAGTTTAGAGGCTGAAGCTTTCTTT
NA	TRBJ2-3	TRBV27	NA	CASSTGATDTQYF	TGTGCCAGCAGTACGGGAGCGACAGATACGCAGTATTTT
NA	TRBJ2-7	TRBV9	TRBD2	CASSAGGGLEQYF	TGTGCCAGCAGCGCTGGGGGAGGGCTCGAGCAGTACTTC
NA	TRBJ2-2	TRBV2	NA	CASSDLFWVGGELFF	TGTGCCAGCAGTGATCTATTTTGGGTCGGCGGGGAGCTGTTTTTT
NA	TRBJ1-6	TRBV18	TRBD1	CASSLAGQGYNSPLHF	TGTGCCAGCTCGCTAGCAGGACAGGGCTATAATTCACCCCTCCACTTT
NA	TRBJ2-1	TRBV7-8	TRBD1	CASSSSHQGDEQFF	TGTGCCAGCAGCTCAAGCCATCAGGGGGATGAGCAGTTCTTC
once	TRBJ2-5	TRBV6-1	NA	CASSEGVSETQYF	TGTGCCAGCAGTGAGGGAGTCTCAGAGACCCAGTACTTC
NA	TRBJ2-2	TRBV3-1/TRBV3-2	TRBD2	CASSPVSGKGNTGELFF	TGTGCCAGCAGTCCAGTTAGCGGGAAAGGAAACACCGGGGAGCTGTTTTTT
NA	TRBJ1-1	TRBV10-1	NA	CASSDFGWADTEAFF	TGCGCCAGCAGTGATTTCGGGTGGGCCGACACTGAAGCTTTCTTT
once	TRBJ1-2	TRBV11-2	NA	CASSQEGDYGYTF	TGTGCCAGCAGCCAAGAGGGGGACTATGGCTACACCTTC
NA	TRBJ1-1	TRBV9	NA	CASSVGPVMNTEAFF	TGTGCCAGCAGCGTAGGTCCAGTCATGAACACTGAAGCTTTCTTT
NA	TRBJ1-4	TRBV5-5	NA	CASSLSETGLLLGEKLFF	TGTGCCAGCAGCTTGTCCGAGACAGGTCTACTACTAGGAGAAAAACTGTTTTTT
NA	TRBJ2-3	TRBV7-9	NA	CASSLEPGGTDTQYF	TGTGCCAGCAGCTTAGAGCCGGGGGGCACAGATACGCAGTATTTT
once	TRBJ2-1	TRBV2	TRBD2	CASRELAGAYNEQFF	TGTGCCAGCAGAGAACTAGCGGGGGCCTACAATGAGCAGTTCTTC
NA	TRBJ2-2	TRBV15	TRBD2	CATSSLTSGRPGELFF	TGTGCCACCAGCAGCCTTACTAGCGGGAGACCCGGGGAGCTGTTTTTT
once	TRBJ1-1	TRBV7-8	TRBD1	CASSPRRGLDTEAFF	TGTGCCAGCAGCCCCAGAAGGGGGCTCGACACTGAAGCTTTCTTT
NA	TRBJ2-5	TRBV7-2	TRBD2	CASSLVFRLAGRETQYF	TGTGCCAGCAGCTTAGTGTTTAGACTAGCGGGAAGAGAGACCCAGTACTTC
NA	TRBJ2-3	TRBV27	NA	CASSPAGWGSTDTQYF	TGTGCCAGCAGCCCCGCGGGGTGGGGGAGCACAGATACGCAGTATTTT
NA	TRBJ2-1	TRBV5-8	TRBD2	CASSLGVAGGYNEQFF	TGTGCCAGCAGCTTAGGGGTAGCGGGCGGTTACAATGAGCAGTTCTTC
NA	TRBJ2-1	TRBV24-1	NA	CATGDRDKTDNEQFF	TGTGCCACCGGGGACCGGGACAAAACGGACAATGAGCAGTTCTTC
NA	TRBJ2-1	TRBV7-9	NA	CASSLLAREQFF	TGTGCCAGCAGCCTCCTGGCCCGGGAGCAGTTCTTC
NA	TRBJ2-7	TRBV30	TRBD2	CAWSVLRTRPRLAGGNEQYF	TGTGCCTGGAGTGTTTTGCGGACACGGCCCAGACTAGCGGGAGGTAACGAGCAGTACTTC
NA	TRBJ1-1	TRBV19	TRBD1	CASSKHQTGRNTEAFF	TGCGCCAGTAGTAAGCATCAGACAGGGAGGAACACTGAAGCTTTCTTT
once	TRBJ1-5	TRBV21-1	NA	CASLTEGRNQPQHF	TGTGCCAGTCTTACGGAAGGAAGGAATCAGCCCCAGCATTTT
NA	TRBJ2-2	TRBV4-2	TRBD2	CASSVSGSTGELFF	TGTGCCAGCAGCGTTAGCGGGAGTACCGGGGAGCTGTTTTTT
NA	TRBJ1-2	TRBV11-2	NA	CASSAGQFLNYGYTF	TGTGCCAGCAGCGCTGGACAGTTTTTAAACTATGGCTACACCTTC
NA	TRBJ2-1	TRBV7-2	TRBD2	CASSLDPPSGSRKWDEQFF	TGTGCCAGCAGCTTAGATCCGCCTAGCGGGAGTCGGAAGTGGGATGAGCAGTTCTTC